This passage covers 5 T cell receptor beta chains from one sample sequenced in a study of T cells in Graves' hyperthyroidism and ophthalmopathy. It was RNA transcripts that yielded the amplified TCR beta CDR3 regions. Using the HTBI primer set, a first-round RT-PCR was run on the TCR CDR3. Via MiXCR, TCRdb re-called the multiplex PCR reads, giving one row per CDR3 protein. This table holds around 520,000 distinct CDR3 sequences, about an eighth found once. Sequencing used blood. These receptors were collected from a woman aged 18-35 years with Graves' hyperthyroidism.

The genes are TRBV7-9 and TRBJ1-6, with 8 bases that match TRBD1. Germline values: CDR1 SEHNR, CDR2 FQNEAQ (reference sequence). This CDR3 has 19 residues. Losses at the gene ends were 3 bases for V and 0 bases for J; bases not matched to a gene: 10. The CDR3 sequence is CASSLYRRQGSSYNSPLHF. The CDR3 DNA sequence: TGTGCCAGCAGCTTGTATCGGCGACAGGGGAGCTCCTATAATTCACCCCTCCACTTT.

This chain uses TRBV5-1 with TRBJ2-7; unclear D gene. V was pared by 0 bases and J by 4 bases, with 8 bases between. The CDR3 contains 13 residues. CDR1 is SGHRS, CDR2 YFSETQ, per germline. The CDR3 reads CASSLVPSYEQYF. DNA of the CDR3: TGCGCCAGCAGCTTGGTACCATCTTACGAGCAGTACTTC.

This clonotype came up many times. This rearrangement joins TRBV29-1 to TRBJ1-2; 8 positions agree with TRBD1. J was trimmed by 8 bases and V by 4 bases; bases with no gene match: 3. The germline gives CDR1 SQVTM, CDR2 ANQGSEA. The CDR3 has 11 amino acids. The CDR3 nucleotides are TGCAGCGTTGTGACAGGGGAAGGCTACACCTTC. This codes for CSVVTGEGYTF.

This clonotype was recorded many times. J is TRBJ2-2 and V is TRBV24-1; D is perhaps TRBD2 (6 bases). The CDR3 runs 16 residues. V gave up 6 bases and J gave up 5 bases, with 18 bases separating them. CDR1 and CDR2 from the germline V gene are KGHDR and SFDVKD. CDR3 in DNA: TGTGCCACCAGTAGTCGGGAGAAGGGTAATACCGGGGAGCTGTTTTTT. Its protein is CATSSREKGNTGELFF.

This chain uses TRBV3-1 with TRBJ2-3, with no clear D. There are 14 residues in the CDR3. The V and J ends lost 2 bases and 3 bases respectively, with 9 bases between them. From germline, CDR1 is LGHDT and CDR2 YNNKEL (reference sequence). CDR3 bases: TGTGCCAGCAGCCAACGGCCTAGGACAGATACGCAGTATTTT. This translates into CASSQRPRTDTQYF.